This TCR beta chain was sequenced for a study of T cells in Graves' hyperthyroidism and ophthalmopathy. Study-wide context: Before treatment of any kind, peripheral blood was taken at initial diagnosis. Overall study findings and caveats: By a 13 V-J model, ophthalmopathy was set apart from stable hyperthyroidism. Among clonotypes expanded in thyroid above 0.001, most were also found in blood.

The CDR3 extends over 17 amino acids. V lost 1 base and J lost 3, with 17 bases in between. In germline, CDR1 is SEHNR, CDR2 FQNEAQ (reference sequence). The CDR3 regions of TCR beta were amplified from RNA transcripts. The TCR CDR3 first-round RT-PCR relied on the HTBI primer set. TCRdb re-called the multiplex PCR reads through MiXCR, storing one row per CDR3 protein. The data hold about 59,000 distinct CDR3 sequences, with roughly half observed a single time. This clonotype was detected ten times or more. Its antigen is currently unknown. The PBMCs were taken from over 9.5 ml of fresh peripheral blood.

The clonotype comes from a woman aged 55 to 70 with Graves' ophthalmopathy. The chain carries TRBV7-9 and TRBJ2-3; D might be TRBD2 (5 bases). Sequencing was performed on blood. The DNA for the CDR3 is TGTGCCAGCAGCTTAGGTCAGGCGTTCGGGATTACAGATACGCAGTATTTT. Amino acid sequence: CASSLGQAFGITDTQYF. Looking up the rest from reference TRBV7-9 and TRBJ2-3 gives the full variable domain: DTGVSQNPRHKITKRGQNVTFRCDPISEHNRLYWYRQTLGQGPEFLTYFQNEAQLEKSRLLSDRFSAERPKGSFSTLEIQRTEQGDSAMYLCASSLGQAFGITDTQYFGPGTRLTVL.